Presented here are 27 T cell receptor beta chains from one specimen sequenced in a study of cytomegalovirus exposure and HLA in healthy donors. Amplification used 60 Vbeta primers and 13 Jbeta primers. The protocol was immunoSEQ multiplex PCR, while the TCRdb copy is restricted to in-frame clones and leaves out a portion. This sample has some 130,000 clones, with just under 80% found just once. Sequenced material: PBMCs. The origin of the receptors is a young man in good health.

The chain carries TRBV9 and TRBJ2-5, with D possibly being TRBD1 (6 bases). The CDR3 extends over 14 amino acids. Deletions cut 0 bases from V and 3 bases from J, with 9 bases between. The germline gives CDR1 SGDLS, CDR2 YYNGEE. This CDR3 is CASSVGDNKETQYF. The CDR3 region has the DNA TGTGCCAGCAGCGTAGGGGACAATAAAGAGACCCAGTACTTC.

The V call is TRBV5-5, the J call TRBJ1-2, with D hard to call. V lost 1 base and J 3 bases, leaving 10 bases between the germline ends. Germline V gene data show CDR1 as SGHKS and CDR2 as YYEKEE (reference sequence). This CDR3 is built from 14 residues. CDR3 sequence: CASSLMPGDYGYTF. Here the CDR3 DNA reads TGTGCCAGCAGCTTGATGCCAGGCGACTATGGCTACACCTTC.

V is TRBV15 and J is TRBJ1-2, with 7 bases identical to TRBD1. CDR1 and CDR2 from the germline V gene are LNHNV and YYDKDF (reference sequence). Germline trimming cut 5 bases from V and 7 bases from J; bases unmatched to any gene: 10. The CDR3 consists of 14 residues. The CDR3 sequence is CATSPTGNNGGYTF. CDR3 bases: TGTGCCACCAGCCCGACAGGGAACAATGGTGGCTACACCTTC.

This clone appeared a single time. The rearrangement uses TRBV7-9 and TRBJ2-7; no definite D call. Trimming took 10 bases from V and 2 from J, leaving 21 bases between them. Per the germline V gene, CDR1 is SEHNR and CDR2 is FQNEAQ (reference sequence). The CDR3 loop spans 15 amino acids. This CDR3 reads CANPPGSLRAYEQYF. CDR3 sequence (DNA): TGTGCCAACCCACCCGGGTCCCTTAGAGCCTACGAGCAGTACTTC.

This clone has just a few counts. The rearrangement uses TRBV7-2 and TRBJ1-5; 8 bases are shared with TRBD1. The CDR3 covers 13 residues. Germline trimming cut 5 bases from V and 6 bases from J; bases unmatched to any gene: 3. Germline V gene lookup returns CDR1 SGHTA and CDR2 FQGNSA. The CDR3 DNA sequence: TGTGCCAGCAGCGACAGGGGAGGTCAGCCCCAGCATTTT. Its protein is CASSDRGGQPQHF.

This clone has only one observation. The chain is built from TRBV6-5 and TRBJ2-7; TRBD1 agrees at 9 bases. Germline lookup yields CDR1 MNHEY and CDR2 SVGAGI. There are 15 residues in the CDR3. V shed 5 bases and J 0 bases; nucleotides not matched to a gene: 5. The CDR3 sequence: CASSRDREGSYEQYF. The CDR3 region has the DNA TGTGCCAGCAGTCGGGACAGGGAGGGCTCCTACGAGCAGTACTTC.

In this sample, this clone turned up a few times. The chain couples TRBV25-1 to TRBJ2-1; TRBD1 aligns across 9 bases. Germline CDR1 and CDR2: MGHDK and SYGVNS. V was clipped by 3 bases and J by 3 bases; unmatched bases: 9. The CDR3 has 17 residues. The CDR3 DNA follows: TGTGCCAGCAGTGACAGGACAGGGGCAGCCGGCTACAATGAGCAGTTCTTC. As protein: CASSDRTGAAGYNEQFF.

J is TRBJ1-2 and V is TRBV7-6, with a weak D call TRBD1 (6 bases). CDR3 length: 16 residues. Between the trimmed V and J ends, which lost 5 bases and 4 bases, there was a span of 20 bases. Germline CDR1 is SGHVS and CDR2 is FNYEAQ. The chain's CDR3 is CASSPSGTRTAYGYTF. The CDR3 nucleotides are TGTGCCAGCAGCCCAAGCGGGACTAGGACAGCCTATGGCTACACCTTC.

The chain links TRBV7-2 to TRBJ2-1, with 8 bases identical to TRBD2. From germline, CDR1 is SGHTA and CDR2 FQGNSA. The CDR3 is 19 amino acids. V lost 1 base to trimming and J lost 0 bases; unmatched junction nucleotides: 11. As DNA, the CDR3 is TGTGCCAGCAGCTTAGTCTTTAGCGGGGTAATCAGCTCCTACAATGAGCAGTTCTTC. Translated, it gives CASSLVFSGVISSYNEQFF.

The genes are TRBV20-1 and TRBJ2-1; tentative D call: TRBD2 (6 bases). The V and J ends lost 6 bases and 10 bases respectively, with 13 bases between them. Germline V gene sequence: CDR1 DFQATT, CDR2 SNEGSKA (reference sequence). This CDR3 region has 11 residues. The CDR3 sequence: CSAELAREQFF. The CDR3, as DNA: TGCAGTGCCGAGCTAGCGAGGGAGCAGTTCTTC.

The gene calls are TRBV28 and TRBJ1-2, with unresolved D. The length of the CDR3 is 14 residues. The V end lost 3 bases, the J end lost 2 bases, and 10 bases lay between the germline ends. CDR1 is MDHEN and CDR2 is SYDVKM in the germline V gene. CDR3 bases: TGTGCCAGCAGTTTGTCTTGGCCGAACTATGGCTACACCTTC. It encodes CASSLSWPNYGYTF.

In its sample, this clone was seen once. This sample includes further DNA sequences coding for the same CDR3. This chain uses TRBV2 with TRBJ2-3; 10 bases line up with TRBD2. V lost 6 bases and J lost 6; bases outside the gene matches: 6. The CDR3 contains 14 residues. Germline assignment: CDR1 SNHLY and CDR2 FYNNEI. Here the CDR3 DNA reads TGTGCCAGCAGCGGACTAGCGGTCACGGATACGCAGTATTTT. It is translated as CASSGLAVTDTQYF. Together with reference TRBV2 and TRBJ2-3, the CDR3 gives the full variable domain: EPEVTQTPSHQVTQMGQEVILRCVPISNHLYFYWYRQILGQKVEFLVSFYNNEISEKSEIFDDQFSVERPDGSNFTLKIRSTKLEDSAMYFCASSGLAVTDTQYFGPGTRLTVL.

CDR3 sequence (DNA): TGTGCCAGCAGTTTTTTAGAGCGGGGCACTGAAGCTTTCTTT. This sequence encodes CASSFLERGTEAFF. V usage is TRBV6-5 and J usage is TRBJ1-1; D unclear. Germline-derived CDR1 and CDR2 are MNHEY and SVGAGI. The V gene lost 4 bases and the J gene lost 4 bases, with 13 bases spanning the gap. The CDR3 length is 14 residues.

The genes are TRBV18 and TRBJ2-7; D is undetermined. The germline CDR1 and CDR2 sequences are KGHSH and LQKENI. This CDR3 region has 13 residues. Deletions cut 2 bases from V and 2 bases from J, with 7 bases between. CDR3 sequence: CASSPGQTYEQYF. In DNA form, the CDR3 reads TGTGCCAGCTCACCAGGGCAGACCTACGAGCAGTACTTC.

V gene TRBV18 combines with J gene TRBJ1-3; the match to TRBD1 covers 7 bases. The CDR3 sequence is 15 residues long. In germline, CDR1 is KGHSH, CDR2 LQKENI. V lost 0 bases, J lost 7 bases, and 6 bases stayed unmatched. The DNA for the CDR3 is TGTGCCAGCTCACCACCCCCAGGGGGTCGGAACACCATATATTTT. This encodes CASSPPPGGRNTIYF.

A single count supports this clone. The chain recombines TRBV15 with TRBJ1-5; no clear D. This CDR3 has 15 amino acids. Trimming cost V 0 bases and J 5 bases, with 11 bases left between them. Germline loops: CDR1 LNHNV, CDR2 YYDKDF (reference sequence). The CDR3 protein is CATSRDRRADQPQHF. CDR3 in DNA: TGTGCCACCAGCAGAGATCGGAGGGCTGATCAGCCCCAGCATTTT.

The chain recombines TRBV10-3 with TRBJ2-7, with 8 bases aligning to TRBD1. Losses at the gene ends were 2 bases for V and 2 bases for J; bases not matched to a gene: 11. This CDR3 has 17 residues. The germline gives CDR1 ENHRY, CDR2 SYGVKD. The CDR3 loop reads CAISEIGTGRRTYEQYF. DNA for the CDR3: TGTGCCATCAGTGAGATCGGGACAGGTCGAAGGACCTACGAGCAGTACTTC.

With respect to this clone: This specimen includes other DNA sequences encoding the same CDR3. The chain recombines TRBV7-3 with TRBJ2-1, with D possibly being TRBD1 (5 bases). Per germline, CDR1 SGHTA and CDR2 FQGTGA. V was clipped by 5 bases and J by 1 base, with 6 bases between them. This CDR3 has 13 amino acids. CDR3 amino acids: CASSPGSYNEQFF. DNA for the CDR3: TGTGCCAGCAGCCCAGGGTCCTACAATGAGCAGTTCTTC.

A single count supports this clone. The chain uses TRBV9 and TRBJ1-6; TRBD1 agrees at 8 bases. Germline lookup yields CDR1 SGDLS and CDR2 YYNGEE. The junction had 6 bases not matched to a gene; V was cut back by 3 bases and J by 7 bases. This CDR3 is built from 15 residues. The CDR3 here is CASSAGQGGNSPLHF. DNA for the CDR3: TGTGCCAGCAGCGCCGGACAGGGCGGAAATTCACCCCTCCACTTT.

This clone has just a few counts. J is TRBJ1-1 and V is TRBV7-9; weak D call: TRBD1 (6 bases). Trimming stripped 5 bases from V and 1 base from J, with 17 bases between. This CDR3 comprises 16 residues. Looked up from germline, CDR1 is SEHNR and CDR2 is FQNEAQ (reference sequence). In DNA, the CDR3 is TGTGCCAGCAGCCTAGGCAGGGGAATGCGGAACACTGAAGCTTTCTTT. This encodes CASSLGRGMRNTEAFF. The full variable domain, completed using reference TRBV7-9 and TRBJ1-1, is DTGVSQNPRHKITKRGQNVTFRCDPISEHNRLYWYRQTLGQGPEFLTYFQNEAQLEKSRLLSDRFSAERPKGSFSTLEIQRTEQGDSAMYLCASSLGRGMRNTEAFFGQGTRLTVV.

The genes are TRBV4-3 and TRBJ1-5, with TRBD1 as a possible D gene (5 bases). CDR3 length: 16 residues. V was trimmed by 0 bases and J by 4 bases, leaving 13 bases between them. The germline gives CDR1 LGHNA, CDR2 YSLEER. CDR3: CASSQDIGQVNQPQHF. In nucleotides, the CDR3 is TGCGCCAGCAGCCAAGATATAGGACAAGTAAATCAGCCCCAGCATTTT.

The chain combines TRBV5-1 with TRBJ2-1; 14 bases agree with TRBD2. V lost 5 bases to trimming and J lost 8 bases; unmatched junction nucleotides: 9. Germline CDR1 reads SGHRS; CDR2 reads YFSETQ. The CDR3 extends over 16 amino acids. CDR3: CASRSGLAGEVDEQFF. DNA of the CDR3: TGCGCCAGCAGATCGGGACTAGCGGGAGAGGTTGATGAGCAGTTCTTC.

The chain couples TRBV5-6 to TRBJ2-5; D possibly corresponds to TRBD2 (6 bases). V lost 1 base, J lost 1 base, and 14 bases lay in between. There are 16 residues in the CDR3. The V gene's germline CDR1 is SGHDT and CDR2 YYEEEE. CDR3 sequence reads: CASSLWRGGIQETQYF. Written as DNA, the CDR3 is TGTGCCAGCAGCTTGTGGAGGGGCGGGATCCAAGAGACCCAGTACTTC.

This chain links TRBV25-1 with TRBJ2-7; 7 bases fit TRBD2. The junction had 5 bases not matched to a gene; V was cut back by 1 base and J by 5 bases. This CDR3 comprises 14 residues. Germline lookup yields CDR1 MGHDK and CDR2 SYGVNS. CDR3 residues: CASSEWGGVHEQYF. The CDR3 DNA reads TGTGCCAGCAGTGAATGGGGAGGGGTCCACGAGCAGTACTTC.

This clone was seen once. The chain has TRBV7-2 and TRBJ2-7, with D hard to call. V lost 5 bases, J lost 3 bases, and 11 bases lay in between. Germline V CDR1 and CDR2: SGHTA, FQGNSA. CDR3 size: 13 residues. The CDR3 loop is CASSPGFRYEQYF. The DNA of the CDR3 is TGTGCCAGCAGCCCCGGGTTTCGCTACGAGCAGTACTTC.

This clone was counted once. V and J are TRBV11-3 and TRBJ2-1; D not certain. Germline V gene sequence: CDR1 SGHNT, CDR2 YENEEA. Trimming took off 5 bases at V and 4 bases at J, with 12 bases between the two ends. This CDR3 has 14 amino acids. The CDR3 loop is CASSEPSEYNEQFF. DNA for the CDR3: TGTGCCAGCAGCGAACCAAGCGAGTACAATGAGCAGTTCTTC.

The rearrangement joins TRBV19 to TRBJ2-7; 11 bases line up with TRBD1. CDR1 is LNHDA and CDR2 is SQIVND in the germline V gene (reference sequence). This CDR3 is built from 16 residues. J was trimmed by 0 bases and V by 3 bases; bases with no gene match: 4. CDR3 in DNA: TGTGCCAGTAGTATCAGAGGACAGGGGGCCTCCTACGAGCAGTACTTC. This encodes CASSIRGQGASYEQYF.